The 27 T cell receptor beta chains reported below all come from one sample, sequenced in a study of T cells in women clearing cervical HPV infection. Only in-frame clones appear in the TCRdb table, and some are missing; sequencing was by immunoSEQ multiplex PCR. This sample's clone table lists 20,000 or so clones. The sequenced sample was blood buffy coat. Every receptor here comes from a woman between 18 and 70 years old with a cervical HPV16 infection that either progressed to CIN3+ or cleared (not recorded which).

A word on this clone: The read ends 3 residues shy of where the CDR3 ends; the end is completed using the germline J gene. The chain links TRBV20-1 to TRBJ2-1, with 8 bases aligning to TRBD2. From germline, CDR1 is DFQATT and CDR2 SNEGSKA (reference sequence). The CDR3 extends over 13 amino acids. The ends lost 0 bases at V and 9 bases at J; junction bases unmatched: 4. CDR3 in amino acids: CSARDGLASEQFF. The CDR3 bases that were read are TGCAGTGCTAGAGACGGACTAGCTAGTGAG.

On this clone: The read is 3 residues too short to cover the CDR3 end, so that end is filled in from the germline J gene. This rearrangement joins TRBV20-1 to TRBJ2-3; possible D gene TRBD1, 6 bases. From germline, CDR1 is DFQATT and CDR2 SNEGSKA (reference sequence). CDR3 length: 13 amino acids. V lost 6 bases to trimming and J lost 2 bases, with 12 bases between them. Here the CDR3 reads CSATGQVTDTQYF. CDR3 DNA, as far as it was read: TGCAGTGCCACGGGACAAGTCACAGATACG.

About this clone: Coverage ceases 3 residues before the CDR3 finishes, and the germline J gene fills in the end. The chain employs TRBV6-2 or TRBV6-3 and TRBJ2-7, with 7 bases that match TRBD1. The CDR3 has 12 amino acids. V gave up 7 bases and J gave up 2 bases; unmatched junction bases: 2. In germline, CDR1 is MNHEY, CDR2 SVGEGT. The CDR3 DNA, read in part, is TGTGCCAGCAAGGACAGGCCCTACGAG. Translating it yields CASKDRPYE. The whole CDR3 protein is CASKDRPYEQYF.

Comments on this clone: Other nucleotide sequences from this sample produce the same CDR3. The CDR3 loop reads CASSSKRGATYEQYF. CDR3 DNA, as far as it was read: TGTGCCAGCAGCTCCAAACGGGGGGCAACGTACGAG. The chain carries TRBV5-4 and TRBJ2-7, with D perhaps matching TRBD2 (7 bases). Coverage ceases 3 residues before the CDR3 finishes, and the germline J gene fills in the end. The V end was cut by 3 bases, the J end by 4 bases, with 17 bases between. The CDR3 runs 15 residues. Per the germline V gene, CDR1 is SGHNT and CDR2 is YYREEE (reference sequence).

A remark on this clone: The sequenced fragment ends 3 residues before the CDR3 boundary, so the rest is inferred from the germline J gene. The genes are TRBV19 and TRBJ2-3; 9 positions agree with TRBD2. The CDR3 has 16 residues. Germline trimming cut 1 base from V and 4 bases from J; bases unmatched to any gene: 6. Germline lookup yields CDR1 LNHDA and CDR2 SQIVND (reference sequence). The CDR3 spells CASSIVSGSAADTQYF. The sequenced CDR3 bases are TGTGCCAGTAGTATAGTTAGCGGGAGTGCGGCAGATACG.

A note on this clone: Read coverage stops 3 residues before the CDR3 terminus; the germline J gene supplies the remainder. The chain carries TRBV20-1 and TRBJ2-1; D perhaps matches TRBD1 (5 bases). The germline gives CDR1 DFQATT, CDR2 SNEGSKA (reference sequence). Trimming left V 0 bases short and J 4 bases short, with 13 bases between. The CDR3 extends over 15 amino acids. The CDR3 is CSAREDGAQYNEQFF. The sequenced part of the CDR3 DNA is TGCAGTGCTAGAGAAGATGGGGCACAATACAATGAG.

Comments on this clone: The CDR3 extends 3 residues past the end of the read, so its final part is completed from the germline J gene. The chain employs TRBV20-1 and TRBJ1-3, with 9 bases lining up with TRBD1. In germline, CDR1 is DFQATT, CDR2 SNEGSKA (reference sequence). The ends lost 6 bases at V and 0 bases at J; junction bases unmatched: 3. CDR3 length: 14 amino acids. Partial CDR3 DNA: TGCAGTGCCCCGGACAGGGGCTCTGGAAACACC. Translating it yields CSAPDRGSGNT. The entire CDR3 reads CSAPDRGSGNTIYF.

Concerning this clone: From the germline J gene comes the end of the CDR3, since the read stops 3 residues before it. The chain recombines TRBV20-1 with TRBJ1-5, with D possibly being TRBD1 (6 bases). CDR1 is DFQATT and CDR2 is SNEGSKA in the germline V gene (reference sequence). This CDR3 contains 15 residues. The ends were cut back, 5 bases at V and 2 bases at J, with 16 bases in the middle. CDR3 residues: CSAFDPGAGNQPQHF. The sequenced part of the CDR3 DNA is TGCAGTGCTTTTGACCCAGGGGCAGGCAATCAGCCC.

Notes on this clone: Read sequence stops 3 residues before the CDR3 end, and the germline J gene provides the missing end. The V gene is TRBV20-1, the J gene TRBJ1-1; D gene uncertain. Trimming removed 5 bases at V and 2 bases at J, with 9 bases between. The CDR3 spans 12 residues. Germline-derived CDR1 and CDR2 are DFQATT and SNEGSKA (reference sequence). CDR3 DNA, as far as it was read: TGCAGTGCTCGTAAGACAAACACTGAA. Translation: CSARKTNTE. The full CDR3 is CSARKTNTEAFF.

With regard to this clone: Sequencing ends 3 residues short of the CDR3 end; the germline J gene provides the rest. The chain is built from TRBV11-2 and TRBJ1-5, with 9 bases aligning to TRBD1. Germline CDR1 and CDR2: SGHAT and FQNNGV. This CDR3 region has 14 residues. V lost 5 bases and J lost 7; bases outside the gene matches: 6. The CDR3 sequence is CASSPGQGGQPQHF. CDR3 DNA (partial): TGTGCCAGCAGCCCGGGACAGGGAGGGCAGCCC.

Concerning this clone itself: The read finishes 3 residues shy of the CDR3 end, and the germline J gene is used to complete it. This chain connects TRBV30 to TRBJ1-5; D call uncertain. The CDR3 length is 14 residues. Germline values: CDR1 GTSNPN, CDR2 SVGIG (reference sequence). The V end lost 1 base, the J end lost 3 bases, and 10 bases lay between the germline ends. CDR3 amino acids: CAWSAMGPNQPQHF. Partial CDR3 DNA: TGTGCCTGGAGTGCGATGGGCCCCAATCAGCCC.

In the case of this clone: The read ends 3 residues early relative to the CDR3; the germline J gene fills the gap. This chain uses TRBV7-9 with TRBJ2-5; 7 positions agree with TRBD2. The V gene's germline CDR1 is SEHNR and CDR2 FQNEAQ (reference sequence). The CDR3 has 15 amino acids. The CDR3 bases that were read are TGTGCCAGCAGCTTAGTCTTGACTAGCACAGATACC. This encodes CASSLVLTSTDT. The entire CDR3 protein is CASSLVLTSTDTQYF.

Worth noting for this clone: The read is 3 residues too short to cover the CDR3 end, so that end is filled in from the germline J gene. The chain uses TRBV20-1 and TRBJ1-4, with D perhaps TRBD1 (5 bases). The CDR3 sequence is 12 residues long. The germline V gene encodes CDR1 DFQATT and CDR2 SNEGSKA (reference sequence). Trimming left V 1 base short and J 10 bases short, with 10 bases between. Incomplete CDR3 DNA: TGCAGTGCTAGAGTTTTAGACAGAAAA. This translates into CSARVLDRK. The complete CDR3 protein is CSARVLDRKLFF.

About this clone itself: The missing CDR3 end, 3 residues past where the read stops, is filled in from the germline J gene. The rearrangement links TRBV4-1 to TRBJ2-5; D gene uncertain. The CDR3 consists of 14 residues. Germline V CDR1 and CDR2: MGHRA, YSYEKL. V shed 0 bases and J shed 1 base, with 6 bases lying between them. The CDR3 protein is CASSQDATQETQYF. The DNA read from the CDR3 is TGCGCCAGCAGCCAAGACGCTACCCAAGAGACC.

Of note for this clone: The read is 3 residues too short to cover the CDR3 end, so that end is filled in from the germline J gene. The genes are TRBV19 and TRBJ1-5; D ambiguous. Germline CDR1 is LNHDA and CDR2 is SQIVND (reference sequence). This CDR3 contains 15 residues. The V end was cut by 3 bases, the J end by 4 bases, with 13 bases between. The part of the CDR3 DNA that was read is TGTGCCAGTAGTATCCAGGCAGCTAAGAATCAGCCC. It translates to CASSIQAAKNQP. The entire CDR3 is CASSIQAAKNQPQHF. The full variable domain, rest sourced from reference TRBV19 and TRBJ1-5, is DGGITQSPKYLFRKEGQNVTLSCEQNLNHDAMYWYRQDPGQGLRLIYYSQIVNDFQKGDIAEGYSVSREKKESFPLTVTSAQKNPTAFYLCASSIQAAKNQPQHFGDGTRLSIL.

Concerning this clone itself: The observed sequence ends 3 residues before the CDR3 terminus, with the missing tail filled in from the germline J gene. V gene TRBV4-1 combines with J gene TRBJ2-6; D is ambiguous. The CDR3 runs 16 residues. V lost 1 base and J lost 0, with 7 bases in between. CDR1 and CDR2 from the germline V gene are MGHRA and YSYEKL. The sequenced part of the CDR3 DNA is TGCGCCAGCAGCCAAGGGCGGAGCTCTGGGGCCAACGTC. This gives the protein CASSQGRSSGANV. The full-length CDR3 reads as CASSQGRSSGANVLTF.

In the case of this clone: The observed sequence ends 3 residues before the CDR3 terminus, with the missing tail filled in from the germline J gene. The chain recombines TRBV4-1 with TRBJ2-3, with TRBD2 matching 8 bases. This CDR3 comprises 17 residues. The V and J ends lost 0 bases and 4 bases, in that order; junction bases with no gene match: 9. Germline V CDR1 and CDR2: MGHRA, YSYEKL. The sequenced CDR3 bases are TGCGCCAGCAGCCAAGATAACAGCGGGAGTCAAGCAGATACG. Protein: CASSQDNSGSQADT. The entire CDR3 is CASSQDNSGSQADTQYF.

Turning to this clone: From the germline J gene comes the end of the CDR3, since the read stops 3 residues before it. This sequence joins TRBV9 and TRBJ2-5; tentatively, D is TRBD2 (6 bases). Germline-derived CDR1 and CDR2 are SGDLS and YYNGEE. Trimming shortened V by 2 bases and J by 4 bases, and 15 bases separated the two germline ends. This CDR3 region has 15 residues. This chain's CDR3 is CASSVGTVTAETQYF. The CDR3 DNA, read in part, is TGTGCCAGCAGCGTCGGGACTGTTACAGCAGAGACC. Complete variable domain (other parts from reference TRBV9 and TRBJ2-5): DSGVTQTPKHLITATGQRVTLRCSPRSGDLSVYWYQQSLDQGLQFLIQYYNGEERAKGNILERFSAQQFPDLHSELNLSSLELGDSALYFCASSVGTVTAETQYFGPGTRLLVL.

A note on this clone: The CDR3 end is not reached by the read, which stops 3 residues before it; the germline J gene fills it in. The chain has TRBV19 and TRBJ1-2; TRBD1 aligns across 8 bases. The germline V gene has CDR1 LNHDA and CDR2 SQIVND (reference sequence). The CDR3 runs 14 residues. The CDR3: CASSIRQGAEGYTF. The covered CDR3 bases are TGTGCCAGTAGTATCCGGCAGGGGGCGGAAGGC.

Note on this clone: The read terminates 3 residues before the CDR3 end, so the remaining end is supplied by the germline J gene. This rearrangement joins TRBV19 to TRBJ2-2, with 9 bases lining up with TRBD1. V shed 1 base and J 0 bases; nucleotides not matched to a gene: 0. The germline CDR1 and CDR2 sequences are LNHDA and SQIVND (reference sequence). The CDR3 is 16 residues long. CDR3 protein: CASSIGQGANTGELFF. The part of the CDR3 DNA that was read is TGTGCCAGTAGTATAGGACAGGGGGCGAACACCGGGGAG.

To note about this clone: Read data end 3 residues before the CDR3 end; the end is taken from the germline J gene. The chain joins TRBV5-1 to TRBJ2-1; 7 positions match TRBD2. Germline-derived CDR1 and CDR2 are SGHRS and YFSETQ. CDR3 length: 15 amino acids. V lost 4 bases and J lost 6; bases outside the gene matches: 10. The covered CDR3 bases are TGCGCCAGCAGCGTACAGGCCCGCGGGGGCAATGAG. This encodes CASSVQARGGNE. The CDR3 in full is CASSVQARGGNEQFF.

Points on this clone: The read ends 3 residues early relative to the CDR3; the germline J gene fills the gap. The J gene is TRBJ1-6, the V gene TRBV20-1; perhaps TRBD1 as D (5 bases). Trimming stripped 6 bases from V and 9 bases from J, with 15 bases between. Germline values: CDR1 DFQATT, CDR2 SNEGSKA (reference sequence). The CDR3 is 13 residues long. The CDR3 region is CSASQGESSPLHF. The sequenced CDR3 bases are TGCAGTGCGAGCCAGGGTGAGAGTTCACCC.

Turning to this clone: The CDR3 is cut off 3 residues early in the read; its end comes from the germline J gene. The rearrangement joins TRBV6-4 to TRBJ2-1; the D is unclear. Between the trimmed V and J ends, which lost 5 bases and 5 bases, there was a span of 13 bases. Looked up from germline, CDR1 is MRHNA and CDR2 is SNTAGT. The CDR3 spans 14 residues. The sequenced part of the CDR3 DNA is TGTGCCAGCAGTTTAGCCACCGACCACAATGAG. It is translated as CASSLATDHNE. The whole CDR3 sequence is CASSLATDHNEQFF.

Comment on this clone: The CDR3 end lies 3 residues beyond the end of the read and is filled in from the germline J gene. The J gene is TRBJ2-5, the V gene TRBV13; TRBD2 aligns across 8 bases. CDR3 length equals 13 residues. Per germline, CDR1 PRHDT and CDR2 FYEKMQ (reference sequence). The J segment lost 4 bases and the V segment lost 7 bases, leaving 5 bases of the junction unmatched. The sequenced CDR3 bases are TGTGCCAGCATGAGGCTAGCGGGAGAGACC. Amino acid sequence: CASMRLAGET. The whole CDR3 region reads CASMRLAGETQYF. The variable domain in full, completed from reference TRBV13 and TRBJ2-5, reads AAGVIQSPRHLIKEKRETATLKCYPIPRHDTVYWYQQGPGQDPQFLISFYEKMQSDKGSIPDRFSAQQFSDYHSELNMSSLELGDSALYFCASMRLAGETQYFGPGTRLLVL.

The sequenced CDR3 bases are TGCGCCAGCAGCCCCGGCCTCATAGCGGGAATAACCTACAATGAG. Translation gives CASSPGLIAGITYNE. The complete CDR3 sequence is CASSPGLIAGITYNEQFF. The chain has TRBV5-1 and TRBJ2-1; TRBD2 matches at 8 bases. The read ends 3 residues before the CDR3 terminus; that terminus is restored from the germline J gene. The CDR3 is 18 residues long. The germline V gene has CDR1 SGHRS and CDR2 YFSETQ. Trimming cost V 4 bases and J 2 bases; bases outside gene matches: 14.

As to this clone: One junction end does not reproduce the germline sequence, and a read error may be involved. Read coverage stops 3 residues before the CDR3 terminus; the germline J gene supplies the remainder. This chain connects TRBV25-1 to TRBJ2-3; no clear D gene. Germline CDR1 and CDR2: MGHDK and SYGVNS. The CDR3 is 12 amino acids. CDR3 sequence reads: CTSSDHTDTQYF. CDR3 bases read: TGTACCAGCAGTGACCACACAGATACG. The entire variable domain, with the rest obtained from reference TRBV25-1 and TRBJ2-3, is as follows: EADIYQTPRYLVIGTGKKITLECSQTMGHDKMYWYQQDPGMELHLIHYSYGVNSTEKGDLSSESTVSRIRTEHFPLTLESARPSHTSQYLCTSSDHTDTQYFGPGTRLTVL.

About this clone: The read halts 3 residues ahead of the CDR3 end, with the missing end drawn from the germline J gene. The chain combines TRBV3-1 (or the pseudogene TRBV3-2) with TRBJ2-3, with unresolved D. The V gene's germline CDR1 is LGHDT and CDR2 YNNKEL (reference sequence). This CDR3 contains 13 residues. V shed 4 bases and J shed 3 bases, with 8 bases lying between them. This CDR3 is CASSPNRTDTQYF. The CDR3 bases that were read are TGTGCCAGCAGCCCGAATCGGACAGATACG.